The rows below give T cell receptor beta chains drawn from one sample of a study of brain T cells in children with intractable seizures. Profiling relied on immunoSEQ multiplex PCR, and the TCRdb table lists in-frame clones only, not all of them. Of 88,000 or so clones in the sample, 91% were seen once. The starting material was peripheral blood, obtained at surgery. All receptors derive from a girl aged 2-10 years with Rasmussen encephalitis and intractable seizures. Both conserved end residues are part of each CDR3. Each record gives: V gene, D gene, clone size, J gene, CDR3 DNA, CDR3 protein. D genes are given only for firm matches. Size is stated for part of the rows, as once, few or many counts, or as a class when the clone is expanded.

TRBV19	NA	NA	TRBJ1-2	TGTGCCAGTAGTATTAGGGGATTTAACTATGGCTACACCTTC	CASSIRGFNYGYTF
TRBV3-1/TRBV3-2	NA	few	TRBJ1-1	TGTGCCAGCAGCCTAACGGTTGAGTCTTCAGCTTTCTTT	CASSLTVESSAFF
TRBV4-1	NA	NA	TRBJ1-4	TGCGCCAGCAGCCAAGGGTCTGGGATCCGGGAAAAACTGTTTTTT	CASSQGSGIREKLFF
TRBV19	TRBD2	NA	TRBJ2-7	TGTGCCAGTAGAATCCAGCGGGACCCTATCTACGAGCAGTACTTC	CASRIQRDPIYEQYF
TRBV28	NA	NA	TRBJ1-6	TGTGCCAGCACGGGGGCGAGGTCCTATAATTCACCCCTCCACTTT	CASTGARSYNSPLHF
TRBV6-1	NA	NA	TRBJ1-6	TGTGCCAGCAGTGAGTCAGGGGATCTCTCACCCCTCCACTTT	CASSESGDLSPLHF
TRBV5-1	TRBD1	NA	TRBJ1-6	TGCGCCAGCAGCCAGATCCCTCCGGGACAGGGGGCATTTCTCTCTAATTCACCCCTCCACTTT	CASSQIPPGQGAFLSNSPLHF
TRBV5-4	TRBD2	once	TRBJ2-3	TGTGCCAGCAGCTTTTTAGCGGGGGGACCTATCGCGCAGTATTTT	CASSFLAGGPIAQYF
TRBV27	NA	NA	TRBJ2-1	TGTGCCAGCAGTTTATTTCCAGGGGACGGCCGGGGCATAGAGCAGTTCTTC	CASSLFPGDGRGIEQFF
TRBV19	NA	NA	TRBJ2-2	TGTGCCAGTAGTATAGGGGACTACACCGGGGAGCTGTTTTTT	CASSIGDYTGELFF
TRBV27	NA	few	TRBJ2-7	TGTGCCAGCAGCTCTGTTGTGAGTGATGGTAATTACGAGCAGTACTTC	CASSSVVSDGNYEQYF
TRBV15	TRBD1	NA	TRBJ1-5	TGTGCCACCAGCGGAGGGACAGCCAGAAATCAGCCCCAGCATTTT	CATSGGTARNQPQHF
TRBV4-1	NA	NA	TRBJ1-3	TGCGCCAGCAGCCAAGTTACGACAGGTACCGGAAACACCATATATTTT	CASSQVTTGTGNTIYF
TRBV9	NA	NA	TRBJ1-6	TGTGCCAGCAGTCCGGGCGGGGCGCGTTCCCTCCACTTT	CASSPGGARSLHF
TRBV19	TRBD1	NA	TRBJ2-3	TGTGCCAGTAGGCCCGGGACAGGGGGTGCAGATACGCAGTATTTT	CASRPGTGGADTQYF
TRBV9	NA	NA	TRBJ1-4	TGTGCCAGCAGCCCGAGGGGTTCGAAGGAAAAACTGTTTTTT	CASSPRGSKEKLFF
TRBV6-6	NA	NA	TRBJ2-7	TGTGCCAGCAGTTCGGGACAAAACTACGAGCAGTACTTC	CASSSGQNYEQYF
TRBV5-1	NA	NA	TRBJ2-5	TGCGCCAGCAGCCGAGACCGGGTAGAGACCCAGTACTTC	CASSRDRVETQYF
TRBV18	NA	NA	TRBJ1-4	TGTGCCAGCTCACCAATAGCCGGGGTTACTAATGAAAAACTGTTTTTT	CASSPIAGVTNEKLFF
TRBV5-4	TRBD2	NA	TRBJ2-5	TGTGCCAGCAGCTCGGGACTAGCGGGAGTTAAAGAGACCCAGTACTTC	CASSSGLAGVKETQYF
TRBV4-1	NA	few	TRBJ2-1	TGCGCCAGCAGCCAAGGCTACGACAATGAGCAGTTCTTC	CASSQGYDNEQFF
TRBV6-2/TRBV6-3	NA	NA	TRBJ2-2	TGTGCCAGCAGTTATGGTGAGGGGACGAACACCGGGGAGCTGTTTTTT	CASSYGEGTNTGELFF
TRBV6-5	NA	NA	TRBJ2-2	TGTGCCAGCAGTTACGGGCAGGGCCGAACCGGGGAGCTGTTTTTT	CASSYGQGRTGELFF
TRBV11-2	NA	NA	TRBJ1-6	TGTGCCAGCAGCTTAGATCCGGTGGGCAGGCATAATTCACCCCTCCACTTT	CASSLDPVGRHNSPLHF
TRBV9	NA	once	TRBJ2-1	TGTGCCAGCAGTAAAGAAAGGGCGGCCACCTACAATGAGCAGTTCTTC	CASSKERAATYNEQFF
TRBV7-9	NA	few	TRBJ1-2	TGTGCCAGCAGCTTAGAGGCAGGCAAAGGAGGCTACACCTTC	CASSLEAGKGGYTF
TRBV19	NA	NA	TRBJ1-5	TGTGCCAGTAGTAGGGGACATCAGCCCCAGCATTTT	CASSRGHQPQHF
TRBV5-6	NA	few	TRBJ1-1	TGTGCCAGCAGCTTGGCCACTGAAGCTTTCTTT	CASSLATEAFF
TRBV7-2	NA	NA	TRBJ2-2	TGTGCCAGCAGCTTAGTCTCGGGGATCCGGACCGGGGAGCTGTTTTTT	CASSLVSGIRTGELFF
TRBV11-3	NA	NA	TRBJ2-1	TGTGCCAGCAGCTTTATGACAGGAGAGCAGTTCTTC	CASSFMTGEQFF
TRBV30	NA	NA	TRBJ2-3	TGTGCCTGGAGTAAGGTGGGAGTCGATGATACGCAGTATTTT	CAWSKVGVDDTQYF
TRBV6-1	NA	NA	TRBJ1-2	TGTGCCAGCAGTGAAAAACCTAACTATGGCTACACCTTC	CASSEKPNYGYTF
TRBV29-1	NA	NA	TRBJ2-2	TGCAGCGTCGGACAGCGAGGGGCCGGGGAGCTGTTTTTT	CSVGQRGAGELFF
TRBV5-1	NA	NA	TRBJ1-1	TGCGCCAGCAGCGCGATAACGGGCGGAAACACTGAAGCTTTCTTT	CASSAITGGNTEAFF
TRBV24-1	NA	once	TRBJ1-5	TGTGCCACCAGTGATTCCCGGGGCAGCAATCAGCCCCAGCATTTT	CATSDSRGSNQPQHF
TRBV6-4	TRBD2	NA	TRBJ2-2	TGTGCCAGCAGTGAGTCGGGGGGGCAGTACACCGGGGAGCTGTTTTTT	CASSESGGQYTGELFF
TRBV19	NA	NA	TRBJ2-1	TGTGCCAGTAGTATGGACGGGGGACCCAATGAGCAGTTCTTC	CASSMDGGPNEQFF
TRBV5-4	NA	once	TRBJ2-7	TGTGCCAGCAGCTCCGTCTACGAGCAGTACTTC	CASSSVYEQYF
TRBV28	TRBD1	NA	TRBJ1-1	TGTGCCAGCGACACAGGGGTTTGGACTGAAGCTTTCTTT	CASDTGVWTEAFF
TRBV5-1	TRBD2	NA	TRBJ2-7	TGCGCCAGCAGCTTGCCGGCGGGAGGCTCCTACGAGCAGTACTTC	CASSLPAGGSYEQYF
TRBV20-1	NA	NA	TRBJ2-7	TGCAGTGCTAGTCCCCACCAGGGAGCCTACGAGCAGTACTTC	CSASPHQGAYEQYF
TRBV2	TRBD1	NA	TRBJ2-7	TGTGCCAGCAGTGGGCCCCGGGACAGGGAGTACGAGCAGTACTTC	CASSGPRDREYEQYF
TRBV14	TRBD2	NA	TRBJ2-2	TGTGCCAGCAGCCAAGGGTTAGCGGGGTACACCGGGGAGCTGTTTTTT	CASSQGLAGYTGELFF
TRBV20-1	NA	NA	TRBJ1-4	TGCAGTGCTAGTGGTTCCAGTCTTAATGAAAAACTGTTTTTT	CSASGSSLNEKLFF
TRBV11-1	NA	NA	TRBJ2-1	TGTGCCAGCAGCTTACGCACAGACTACAATGAGCAGTTCTTC	CASSLRTDYNEQFF
TRBV25-1	NA	NA	TRBJ1-5	TGTGCCAGCAGTGCTTGGGAGGGGGATCAGCCCCAGCATTTT	CASSAWEGDQPQHF
TRBV28	NA	NA	TRBJ1-1	TGTGCCAGCATCCCGGGCCAGAACACTGAAGCTTTCTTT	CASIPGQNTEAFF
TRBV21-1	NA	NA	TRBJ2-4	TGTGCCAGCAGACGGACCAAAAACATTCAGTACTTC	CASRRTKNIQYF
TRBV12-3/TRBV12-4	NA	NA	TRBJ1-4	TGTGCCAGCAGTTTAAGCAGAGGCGAAAAACTGTTTTTT	CASSLSRGEKLFF
TRBV7-6	NA	NA	TRBJ2-3	TGTGCCAGCAGCGCGAACTGGGGATATGTCACAGATACGCAGTATTTT	CASSANWGYVTDTQYF
TRBV5-1	NA	NA	TRBJ1-5	TGCGCCAGCAGCCCGCTTCAGGGCCCGGATCAGCCCCAGCATTTT	CASSPLQGPDQPQHF
TRBV11-3	NA	NA	TRBJ2-1	TGTGCCAGCAGCCCTCCTAGGAGCTCCTACAATGAGCAGTTCTTC	CASSPPRSSYNEQFF